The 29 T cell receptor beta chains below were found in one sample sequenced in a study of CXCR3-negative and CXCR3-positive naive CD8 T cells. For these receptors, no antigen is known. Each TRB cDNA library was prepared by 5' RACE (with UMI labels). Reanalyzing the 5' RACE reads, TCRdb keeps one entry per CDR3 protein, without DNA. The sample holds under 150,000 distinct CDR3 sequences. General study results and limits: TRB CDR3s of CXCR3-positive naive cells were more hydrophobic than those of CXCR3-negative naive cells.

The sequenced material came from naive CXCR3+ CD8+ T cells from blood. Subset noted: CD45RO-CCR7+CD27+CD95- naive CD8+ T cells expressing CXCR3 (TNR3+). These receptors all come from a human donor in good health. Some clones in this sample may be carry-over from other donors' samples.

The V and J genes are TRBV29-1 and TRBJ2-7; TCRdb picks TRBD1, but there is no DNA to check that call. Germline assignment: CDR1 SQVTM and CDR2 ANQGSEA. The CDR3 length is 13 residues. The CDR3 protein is CSARGQSSYEQYF.

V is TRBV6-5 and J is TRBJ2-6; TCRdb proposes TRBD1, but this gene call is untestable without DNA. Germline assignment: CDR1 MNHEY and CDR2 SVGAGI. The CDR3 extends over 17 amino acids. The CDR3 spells CASALGTGDLGANVLTF.

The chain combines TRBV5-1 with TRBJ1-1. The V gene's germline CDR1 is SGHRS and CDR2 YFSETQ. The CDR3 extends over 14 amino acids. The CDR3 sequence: CASSLVGPNTEAFF.

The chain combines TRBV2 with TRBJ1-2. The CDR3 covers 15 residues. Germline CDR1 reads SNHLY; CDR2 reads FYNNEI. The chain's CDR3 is CASRAKGLFNYGYTF.

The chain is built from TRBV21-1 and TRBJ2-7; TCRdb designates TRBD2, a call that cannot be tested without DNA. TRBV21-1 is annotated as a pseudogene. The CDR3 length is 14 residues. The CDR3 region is CASSKVAGIHEQYF.

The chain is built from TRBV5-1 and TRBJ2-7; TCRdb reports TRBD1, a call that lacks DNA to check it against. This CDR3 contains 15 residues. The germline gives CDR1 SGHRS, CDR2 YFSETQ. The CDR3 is CASSLLRGADYEQYF.

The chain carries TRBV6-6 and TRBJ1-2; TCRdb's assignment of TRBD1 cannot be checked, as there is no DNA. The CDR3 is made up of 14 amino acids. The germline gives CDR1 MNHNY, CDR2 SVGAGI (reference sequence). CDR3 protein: CASRLYRGNGGYTF.

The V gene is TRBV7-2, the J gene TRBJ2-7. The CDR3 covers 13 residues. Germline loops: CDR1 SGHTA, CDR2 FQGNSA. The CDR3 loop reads CASSLEVAYEQYF.

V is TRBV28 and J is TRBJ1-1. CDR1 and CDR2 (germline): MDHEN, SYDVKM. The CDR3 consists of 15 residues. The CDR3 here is CASSPSTDTYTEAFF.

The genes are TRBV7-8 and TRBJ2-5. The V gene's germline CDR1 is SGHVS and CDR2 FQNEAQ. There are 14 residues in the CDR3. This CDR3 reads CASSEETDQETQYF.

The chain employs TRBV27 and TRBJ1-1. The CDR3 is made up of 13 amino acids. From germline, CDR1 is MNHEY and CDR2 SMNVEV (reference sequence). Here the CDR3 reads CASYRPEMAEAFF.

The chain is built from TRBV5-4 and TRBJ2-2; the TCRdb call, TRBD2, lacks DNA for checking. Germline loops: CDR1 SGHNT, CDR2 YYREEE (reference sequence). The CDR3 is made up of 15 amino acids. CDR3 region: CASSSGGPNTGELFF.

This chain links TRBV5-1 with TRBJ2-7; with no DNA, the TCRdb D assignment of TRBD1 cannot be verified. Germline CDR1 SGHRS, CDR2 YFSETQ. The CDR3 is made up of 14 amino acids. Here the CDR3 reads CASSLAQGDDEQYF.

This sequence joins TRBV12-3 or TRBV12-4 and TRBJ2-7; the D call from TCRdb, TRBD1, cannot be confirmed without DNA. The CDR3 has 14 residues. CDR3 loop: CASSLQGGAYEQYF.

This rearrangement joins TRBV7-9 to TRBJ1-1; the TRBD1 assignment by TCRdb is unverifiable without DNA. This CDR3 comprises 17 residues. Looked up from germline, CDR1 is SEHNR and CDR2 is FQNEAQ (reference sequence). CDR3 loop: CASSEPGQGAGNTEAFF.

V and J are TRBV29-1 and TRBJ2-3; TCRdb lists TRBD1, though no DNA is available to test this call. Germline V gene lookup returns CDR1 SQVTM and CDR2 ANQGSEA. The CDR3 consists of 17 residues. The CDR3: CSVEDLPAGVSTDTQYF.

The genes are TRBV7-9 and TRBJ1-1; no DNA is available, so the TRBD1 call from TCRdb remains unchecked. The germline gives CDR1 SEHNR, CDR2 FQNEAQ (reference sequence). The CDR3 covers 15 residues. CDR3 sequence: CASSLIVGGEREAFF.

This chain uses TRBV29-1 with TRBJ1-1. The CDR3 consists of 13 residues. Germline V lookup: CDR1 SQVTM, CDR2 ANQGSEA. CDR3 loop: CSVDWGRDTEAFF.

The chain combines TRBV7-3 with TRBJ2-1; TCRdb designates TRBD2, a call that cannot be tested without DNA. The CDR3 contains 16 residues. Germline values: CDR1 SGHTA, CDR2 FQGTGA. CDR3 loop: CASSFNPASTSREQFF.

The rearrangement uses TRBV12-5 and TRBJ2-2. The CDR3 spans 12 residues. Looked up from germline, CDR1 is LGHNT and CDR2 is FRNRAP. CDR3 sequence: CASGWETGELFF.

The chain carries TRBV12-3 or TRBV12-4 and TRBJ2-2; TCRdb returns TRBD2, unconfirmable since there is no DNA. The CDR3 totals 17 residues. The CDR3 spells CASSPGAAGRGAGELFF.

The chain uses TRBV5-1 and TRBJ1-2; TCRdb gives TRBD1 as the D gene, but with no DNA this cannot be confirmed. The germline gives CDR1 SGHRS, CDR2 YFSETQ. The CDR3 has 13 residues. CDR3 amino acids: CASSPGGIDGYTF.

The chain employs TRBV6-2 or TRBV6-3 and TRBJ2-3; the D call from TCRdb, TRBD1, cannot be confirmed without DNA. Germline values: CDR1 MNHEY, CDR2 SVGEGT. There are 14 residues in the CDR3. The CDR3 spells CASSYVGRTDTQYF.

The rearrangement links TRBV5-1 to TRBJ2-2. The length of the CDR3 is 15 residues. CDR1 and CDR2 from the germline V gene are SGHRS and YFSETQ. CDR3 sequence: CASSLSVANTGELFF.

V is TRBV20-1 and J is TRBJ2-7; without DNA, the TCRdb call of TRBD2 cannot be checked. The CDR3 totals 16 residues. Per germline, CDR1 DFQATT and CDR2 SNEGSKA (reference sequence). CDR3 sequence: CSARSIGGSGGVEQYF.

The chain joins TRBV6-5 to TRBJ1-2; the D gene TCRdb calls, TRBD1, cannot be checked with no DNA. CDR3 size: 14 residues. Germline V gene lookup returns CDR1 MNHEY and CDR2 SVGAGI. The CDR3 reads CASSYSGSRDGYTF.

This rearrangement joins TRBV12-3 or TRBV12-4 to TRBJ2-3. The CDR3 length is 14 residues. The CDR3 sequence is CASSLVEGTDTQYF.

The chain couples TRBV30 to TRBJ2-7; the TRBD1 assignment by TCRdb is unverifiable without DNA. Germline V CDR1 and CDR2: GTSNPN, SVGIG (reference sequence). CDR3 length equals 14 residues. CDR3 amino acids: CAWKDRDTFYEQYF.

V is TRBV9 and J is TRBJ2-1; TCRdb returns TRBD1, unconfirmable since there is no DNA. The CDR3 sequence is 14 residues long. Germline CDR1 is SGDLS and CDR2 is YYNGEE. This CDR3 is CASNPGGGGDEQFF. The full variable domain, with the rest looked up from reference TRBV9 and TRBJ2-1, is DSGVTQTPKHLITATGQRVTLRCSPRSGDLSVYWYQQSLDQGLQFLIQYYNGEERAKGNILERFSAQQFPDLHSELNLSSLELGDSALYFCASNPGGGGDEQFFGPGTRLTVL.